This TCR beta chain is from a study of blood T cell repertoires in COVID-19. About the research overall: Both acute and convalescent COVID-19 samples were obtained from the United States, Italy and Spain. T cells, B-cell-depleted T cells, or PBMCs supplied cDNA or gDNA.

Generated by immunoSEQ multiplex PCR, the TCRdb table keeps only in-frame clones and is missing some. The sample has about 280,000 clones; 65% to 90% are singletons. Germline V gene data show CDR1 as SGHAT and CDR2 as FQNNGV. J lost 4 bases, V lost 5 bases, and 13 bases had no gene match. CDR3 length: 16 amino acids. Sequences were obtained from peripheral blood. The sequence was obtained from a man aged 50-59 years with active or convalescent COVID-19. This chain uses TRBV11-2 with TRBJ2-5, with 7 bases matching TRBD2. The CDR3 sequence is CASSRGTTGRAETQYF. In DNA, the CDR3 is TGTGCCAGCAGCCGGGGGACTACTGGGCGGGCAGAGACCCAGTACTTC.